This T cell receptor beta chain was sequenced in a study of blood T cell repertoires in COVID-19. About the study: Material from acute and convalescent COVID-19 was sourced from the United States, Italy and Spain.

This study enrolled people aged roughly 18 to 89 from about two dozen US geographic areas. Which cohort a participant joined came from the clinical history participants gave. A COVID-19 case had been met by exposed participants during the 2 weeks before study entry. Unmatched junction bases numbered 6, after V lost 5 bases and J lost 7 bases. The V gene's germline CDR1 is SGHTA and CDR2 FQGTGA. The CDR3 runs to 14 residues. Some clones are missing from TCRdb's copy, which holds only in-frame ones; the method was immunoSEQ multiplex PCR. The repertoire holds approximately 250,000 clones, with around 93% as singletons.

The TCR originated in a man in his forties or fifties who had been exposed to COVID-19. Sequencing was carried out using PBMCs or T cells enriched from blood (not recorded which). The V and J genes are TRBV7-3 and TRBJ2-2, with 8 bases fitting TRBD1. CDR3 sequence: CASSTITGGGELFF. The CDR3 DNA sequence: TGTGCCAGCAGCACAATCACAGGGGGCGGGGAGCTGTTTTTT.